This TCR beta chain appears in the sequencing data of a study of neurological immune-mediated disorders. Study results and caveats: In multiple sclerosis patients, the repertoire cluster was unrelated to clinical or MRI findings.

With 10-nucleotide random UMIs included, cDNA was synthesized by 5'RACE. Every sequencing run produced over 160 million TCR-beta sequences, and the sequences from any one run covered 15-18 subjects. In TCRdb, the 5' RACE reads were re-called with MiXCR into one record per CDR3 protein. The data show 55,000 to 75,000 distinct CDR3 sequences, roughly 5% seen once. The CDR3 runs to 14 residues. Trimming shortened V by 2 bases and J by 5 bases, and 14 bases separated the two germline ends. Germline loops: CDR1 SGHRS, CDR2 YFSETQ. This clonotype has at least ten counts. Its cognate antigen is unknown. This rearrangement joins TRBV5-1 to TRBJ2-7; D is perhaps TRBD1 or TRBD2 (5 bases each). This TCR was recovered from a woman under 40 with multiple sclerosis. The sample consisted of PBMCs. Here the CDR3 DNA reads TGCGCCAGCAGCTTTCTCCAGGGAGACGACGAGCAGTACTTC. Residues: CASSFLQGDDEQYF.